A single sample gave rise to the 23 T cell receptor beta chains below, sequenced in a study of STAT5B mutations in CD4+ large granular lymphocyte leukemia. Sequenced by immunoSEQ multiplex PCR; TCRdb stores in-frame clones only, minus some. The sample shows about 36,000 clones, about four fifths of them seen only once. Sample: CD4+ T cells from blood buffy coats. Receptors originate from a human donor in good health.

CDR3 protein: CAWSVGRQGNGYTF. The CDR3 nucleotides are TGTGCCTGGAGTGTAGGGCGACAGGGTAATGGCTACACCTTC. This chain uses TRBV30 with TRBJ1-2, with 7 positions matching TRBD1. Germline loops: CDR1 GTSNPN, CDR2 SVGIG (reference sequence). The trim removed 0 bases at V and 6 bases at J, leaving 7 bases unmatched. This CDR3 is built from 14 residues.

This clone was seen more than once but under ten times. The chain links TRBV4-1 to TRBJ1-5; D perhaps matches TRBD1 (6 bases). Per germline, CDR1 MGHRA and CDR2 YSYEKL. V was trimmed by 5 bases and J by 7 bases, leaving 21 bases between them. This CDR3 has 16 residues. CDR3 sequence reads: CASSDHSRGAGQPQHF. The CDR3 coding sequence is TGCGCCAGCAGCGACCATTCCAGGGGTGCAGGACAGCCCCAGCATTTT.

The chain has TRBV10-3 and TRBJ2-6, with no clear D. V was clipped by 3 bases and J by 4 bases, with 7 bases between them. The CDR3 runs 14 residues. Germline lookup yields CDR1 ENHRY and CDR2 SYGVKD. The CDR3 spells CAISDLGGANVLTF. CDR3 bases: TGTGCCATCAGTGACCTGGGGGGGGCCAACGTCCTGACTTTC.

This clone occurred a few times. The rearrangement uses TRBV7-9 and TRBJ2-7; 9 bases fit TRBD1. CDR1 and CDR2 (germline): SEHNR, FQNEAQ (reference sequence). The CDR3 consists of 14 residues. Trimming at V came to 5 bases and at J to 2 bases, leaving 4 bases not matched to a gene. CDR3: CASSTRTGAYEQYF. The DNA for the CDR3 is TGTGCCAGCAGCACCCGGACAGGGGCCTACGAGCAGTACTTC.

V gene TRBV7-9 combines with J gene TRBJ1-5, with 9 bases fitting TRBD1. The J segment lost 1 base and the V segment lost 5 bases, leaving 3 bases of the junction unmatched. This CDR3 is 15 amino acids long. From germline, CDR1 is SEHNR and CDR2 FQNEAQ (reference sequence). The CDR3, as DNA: TGTGCCAGCAGCCGGACAGGGGACAGCAATCAGCCCCAGCATTTT. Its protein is CASSRTGDSNQPQHF.

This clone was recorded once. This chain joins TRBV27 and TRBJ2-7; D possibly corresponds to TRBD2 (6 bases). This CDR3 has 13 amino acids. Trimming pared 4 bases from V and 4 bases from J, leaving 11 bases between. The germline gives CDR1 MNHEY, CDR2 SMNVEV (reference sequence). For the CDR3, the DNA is TGTGCCAGCAGTTGGTACGGGGGATACGAGCAGTACTTC. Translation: CASSWYGGYEQYF.

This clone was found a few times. The CDR3 region is CASSSRFGELFF. The CDR3 coding sequence is TGTGCCAGCAGCTCCAGATTCGGGGAGCTGTTTTTT. The chain joins TRBV7-9 to TRBJ2-2; D is uncertain. This CDR3 is 12 amino acids long. V lost 4 bases to trimming and J lost 7 bases, with 7 bases between them. The germline V gene has CDR1 SEHNR and CDR2 FQNEAQ (reference sequence).

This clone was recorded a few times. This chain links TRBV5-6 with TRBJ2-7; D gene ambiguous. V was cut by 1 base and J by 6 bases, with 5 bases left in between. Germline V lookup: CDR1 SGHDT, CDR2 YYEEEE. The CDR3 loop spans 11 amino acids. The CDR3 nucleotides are TGTGCCAGCAGCTTGAATGCCGAGCAGTACTTC. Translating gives CASSLNAEQYF.

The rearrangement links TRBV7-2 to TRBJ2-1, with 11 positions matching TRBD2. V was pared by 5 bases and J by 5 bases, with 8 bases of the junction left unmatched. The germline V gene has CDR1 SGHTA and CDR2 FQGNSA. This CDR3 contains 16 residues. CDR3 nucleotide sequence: TGTGCCAGCAGCCCCCAGACTAGCGGGACCCACAATGAGCAGTTCTTC. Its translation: CASSPQTSGTHNEQFF.

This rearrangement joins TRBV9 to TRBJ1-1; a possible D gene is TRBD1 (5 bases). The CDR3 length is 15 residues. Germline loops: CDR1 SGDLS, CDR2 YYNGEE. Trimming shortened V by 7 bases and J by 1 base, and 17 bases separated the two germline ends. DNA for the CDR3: TGTGCCAGCGCGGGGATGCTGGGGGGGAACACTGAAGCTTTCTTT. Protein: CASAGMLGGNTEAFF.

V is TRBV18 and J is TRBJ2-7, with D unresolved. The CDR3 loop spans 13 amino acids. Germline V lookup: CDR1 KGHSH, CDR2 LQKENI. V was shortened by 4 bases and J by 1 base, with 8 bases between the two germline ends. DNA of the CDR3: TGTGCCAGCTCACGTTCAGCTTCCTACGAGCAGTACTTC. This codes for CASSRSASYEQYF.

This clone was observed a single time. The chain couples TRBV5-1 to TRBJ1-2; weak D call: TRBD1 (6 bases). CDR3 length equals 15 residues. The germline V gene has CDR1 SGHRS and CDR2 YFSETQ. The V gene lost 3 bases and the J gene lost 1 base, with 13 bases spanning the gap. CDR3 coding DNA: TGCGCCAGCAGCTCGACAGGAGACTATAACTATGGCTACACCTTC. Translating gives CASSSTGDYNYGYTF.

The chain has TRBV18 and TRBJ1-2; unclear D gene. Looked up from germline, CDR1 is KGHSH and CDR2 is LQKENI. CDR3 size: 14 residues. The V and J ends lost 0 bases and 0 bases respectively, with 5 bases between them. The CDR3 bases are TGTGCCAGCTCACCACCGGGCTCTAACTATGGCTACACCTTC. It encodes CASSPPGSNYGYTF.

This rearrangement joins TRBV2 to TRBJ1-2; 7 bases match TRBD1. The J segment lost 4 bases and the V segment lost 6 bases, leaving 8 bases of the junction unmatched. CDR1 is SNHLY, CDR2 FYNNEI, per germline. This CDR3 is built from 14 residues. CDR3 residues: CASSLTGSGYGYTF. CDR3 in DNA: TGTGCCAGCAGCTTGACAGGGAGCGGCTATGGCTACACCTTC.

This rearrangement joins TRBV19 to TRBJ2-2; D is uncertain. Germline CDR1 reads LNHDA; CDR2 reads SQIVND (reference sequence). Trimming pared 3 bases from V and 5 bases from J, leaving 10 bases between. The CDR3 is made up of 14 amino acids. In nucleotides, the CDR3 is TGTGCCAGTAGTATCCGGACGGTGACCGGGGAGCTGTTTTTT. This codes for CASSIRTVTGELFF.

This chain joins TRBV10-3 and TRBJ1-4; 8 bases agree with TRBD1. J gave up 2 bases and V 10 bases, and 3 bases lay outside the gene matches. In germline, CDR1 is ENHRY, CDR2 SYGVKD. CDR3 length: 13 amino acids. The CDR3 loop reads CATQGATNEKLFF. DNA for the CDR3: TGTGCCACCCAGGGGGCGACTAATGAAAAACTGTTTTTT.

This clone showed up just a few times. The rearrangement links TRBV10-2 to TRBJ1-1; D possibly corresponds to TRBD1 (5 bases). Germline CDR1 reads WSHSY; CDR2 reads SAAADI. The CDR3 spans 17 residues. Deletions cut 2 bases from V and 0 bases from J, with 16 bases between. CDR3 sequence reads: CASSERAGWGMNTEAFF. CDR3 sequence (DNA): TGCGCCAGCAGTGAGAGGGCAGGGTGGGGGATGAACACTGAAGCTTTCTTT.

This chain's CDR3 is CASSSPGVGETQYF. In DNA form, the CDR3 reads TGTGCCAGCAGCTCCCCCGGGGTAGGAGAGACCCAGTACTTC. This chain links TRBV11-2 with TRBJ2-5, with D possibly matching TRBD2 (5 bases). Germline CDR1 reads SGHAT; CDR2 reads FQNNGV. The CDR3 consists of 14 residues. V lost 4 bases and J lost 4, with 13 bases in between.

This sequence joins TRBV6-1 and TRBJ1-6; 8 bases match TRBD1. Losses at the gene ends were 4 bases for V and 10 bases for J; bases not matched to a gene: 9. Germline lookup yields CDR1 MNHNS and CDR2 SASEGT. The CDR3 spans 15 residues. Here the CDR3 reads CASSGIDRGGSPLHF. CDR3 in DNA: TGTGCCAGCAGTGGTATCGACAGGGGCGGCTCACCCCTCCACTTT.

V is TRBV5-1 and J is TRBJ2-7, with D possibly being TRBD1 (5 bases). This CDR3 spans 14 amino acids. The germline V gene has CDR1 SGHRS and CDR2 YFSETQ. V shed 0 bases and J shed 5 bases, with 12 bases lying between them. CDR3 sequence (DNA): TGCGCCAGCAGCTTGGACATGGGGCTAAACGAGCAGTACTTC. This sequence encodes CASSLDMGLNEQYF.

CDR3 DNA sequence: TGTGCCAGCAGCCAAGGCATAATGACTAACTATGGCTACACCTTC. As protein: CASSQGIMTNYGYTF. The chain is built from TRBV4-2 and TRBJ1-2; D remains ambiguous. This CDR3 contains 15 residues. Trimming stripped 1 base from V and 0 bases from J, with 9 bases between. The germline V gene has CDR1 LGHNA and CDR2 YNFKEQ.

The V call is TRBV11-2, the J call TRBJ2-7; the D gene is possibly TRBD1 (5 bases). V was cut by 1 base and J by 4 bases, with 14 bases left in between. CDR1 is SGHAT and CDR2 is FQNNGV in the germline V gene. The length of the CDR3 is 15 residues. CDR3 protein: CASSLGVRVGYEQYF. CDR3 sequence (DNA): TGTGCCAGCAGCTTAGGGGTCAGGGTGGGTTACGAGCAGTACTTC.

The DNA for the CDR3 is TGTGCCTGGAGCTCTAGCGGGAGCTATGAGCAGTTCTTC. Protein: CAWSSSGSYEQFF. The chain links TRBV30 to TRBJ2-1, with 10 bases fitting TRBD2. The CDR3 is 13 amino acids. V dropped 3 bases and J dropped 8; count of bases not matched to a gene: 4. Germline CDR1 GTSNPN, CDR2 SVGIG (reference sequence).